The clone carrying this T cell receptor beta chain was detected a few times. As yet, its antigen is unknown. The data originate from a study of T-cell reconstitution after alpha-beta-depleted transplantation in children. Study-level points and caveats: Alpha-beta T cells about two months after transplant reportedly derived from several hundred expanded graft clones. Counts and diversity of T cells one year after transplant came mostly from newly produced T cells. Elevated TCRbeta diversity at day 60 was traced, in some patients, to surviving recipient T cells and thymic progenitors.

Germline V gene sequence: CDR1 MNHEY, CDR2 SVGEGT. Trimming stripped 0 bases from V and 4 bases from J, with 15 bases between. The CDR3 sequence is 16 residues long. The library targeted TCRbeta and was prepared with unique molecular identifiers. MiXCR, run by TCRdb on the PCR reads, gives a single entry per CDR3 protein. This table holds around 450,000 distinct CDR3 sequences, around 16% found once. The V call is TRBV6-2 or TRBV6-3, the J call TRBJ1-1, with D tentatively TRBD1 (5 bases). Source: PBMCs, mostly from graft donor cells, taken 360 days after TCRalphabeta/CD19-depleted stem cell transplant. This receptor was taken from a boy under three years old who had a stem cell transplant for Wiskott-Aldrich syndrome, so the T cells may come from the graft donor. The CDR3 nucleotides are TGTGCCAGCAGTTACTCTCCGCCAGGGACCCCCACTGAAGCTTTCTTT. Its translation: CASSYSPPGTPTEAFF.